Shown below are 9 T cell receptor beta chains from a single sample sequenced in a study of T cell responses to AZD1222 COVID-19 vaccine. Measured with immunoSEQ multiplex PCR; TCRdb has only the in-frame clones, and not every one. This sample has some 130,000 clones, with about 85% found just once. The sequencing used peripheral blood, collected 28 days after the second AZD1222 dose. All receptors come from an adult who received the AZD1222 COVID-19 vaccine.

This chain links TRBV7-9 with TRBJ1-2, with TRBD1 as a possible D gene (5 bases). The CDR3 runs to 13 residues. V lost 5 bases, J lost 4 bases, and 11 bases lay in between. Germline V gene data show CDR1 as SEHNR and CDR2 as FQNEAQ (reference sequence). In DNA form, the CDR3 reads TGTGCCAGCAGCGCTCAGGGTTCCTATGGCTACACCTTC. Amino acids: CASSAQGSYGYTF. Variable domain in full (rest from reference TRBV7-9 and TRBJ1-2): DTGVSQNPRHKITKRGQNVTFRCDPISEHNRLYWYRQTLGQGPEFLTYFQNEAQLEKSRLLSDRFSAERPKGSFSTLEIQRTEQGDSAMYLCASSAQGSYGYTFGSGTRLTVV.

The V call is TRBV27, the J call TRBJ1-6; D is perhaps TRBD1 (6 bases). V was clipped by 3 bases and J by 7 bases, with 10 bases between them. The CDR3 length is 14 residues. The germline V gene encodes CDR1 MNHEY and CDR2 SMNVEV (reference sequence). CDR3 DNA sequence: TGTGCCAGCAGTTTCCTACAGGGAAATTCACCCCTCCACTTT. Its translation is CASSFLQGNSPLHF.

V and J are TRBV29-1 and TRBJ1-2, with D possibly matching TRBD1 (5 bases). The germline V gene has CDR1 SQVTM and CDR2 ANQGSEA. Trimming removed 7 bases at V and 8 bases at J, with 14 bases between. The length of the CDR3 is 11 residues. CDR3 DNA: TGCAGCGCCCGGGGACCCCAGGGCTACACCTTC. Translating it yields CSARGPQGYTF.

This clone was seen a single time. V is TRBV24-1 and J is TRBJ1-6, with D tentatively TRBD1 (5 bases). The V end was cut by 5 bases, the J end by 9 bases, with 13 bases between. The CDR3 is 14 residues long. Germline CDR1 and CDR2: KGHDR and SFDVKD. CDR3 loop: CATSARDVGSPLHF. CDR3 in DNA: TGTGCCACCAGTGCCAGGGATGTCGGTTCACCCCTCCACTTT.

The rearrangement uses TRBV7-9 and TRBJ1-2, with TRBD1 matching 8 bases. V gave up 5 bases and J gave up 5 bases; unmatched junction bases: 10. The CDR3 is 15 amino acids. The germline V gene encodes CDR1 SEHNR and CDR2 FQNEAQ (reference sequence). The CDR3 nucleotides read TGTGCCAGCAGCCAGAACTCAGGGGGCACATATGGCTACACCTTC. Amino acids: CASSQNSGGTYGYTF.

V usage is TRBV11-2 and J usage is TRBJ1-2, with TRBD1 as a possible D gene (6 bases). The ends were cut back, 4 bases at V and 4 bases at J, with 10 bases in the middle. Per the germline V gene, CDR1 is SGHAT and CDR2 is FQNNGV. The CDR3 has 13 amino acids. The CDR3 nucleotides are TGTGCCAGCAGCTCTGGACAGACCTATGGCTACACCTTC. Translation: CASSSGQTYGYTF.

This clone has only one observation. This chain uses TRBV12-3 or TRBV12-4 with TRBJ1-2; D is undetermined. The CDR3 consists of 12 residues. Trimming stripped 4 bases from V and 6 bases from J, with 9 bases between. CDR3 bases: TGTGCCAGCAGTTCCAGTAGGAATGGCTACACCTTC. It codes for CASSSSRNGYTF.

The V call is TRBV14, the J call TRBJ2-7; 7 bases agree with TRBD1. This CDR3 has 15 amino acids. V lost 4 bases and J lost 9; bases outside the gene matches: 15. Per germline, CDR1 SGHDN and CDR2 FVKESK. The CDR3 nucleotides read TGTGCCAGCAGCCGACAGGGCACGGGGAGTATAGGGCAGTACTTC. Protein: CASSRQGTGSIGQYF.

This clone occurred a few times. The V and J genes are TRBV18 and TRBJ1-3, with D possibly matching TRBD1 (5 bases). Between the trimmed V and J ends, which lost 3 bases and 0 bases, there was a span of 9 bases. This CDR3 has 15 residues. Germline CDR1 KGHSH, CDR2 LQKENI. The CDR3 here is CASSPDISSGNTIYF. CDR3 bases: TGTGCCAGCTCACCGGACATAAGCTCTGGAAACACCATATATTTT.